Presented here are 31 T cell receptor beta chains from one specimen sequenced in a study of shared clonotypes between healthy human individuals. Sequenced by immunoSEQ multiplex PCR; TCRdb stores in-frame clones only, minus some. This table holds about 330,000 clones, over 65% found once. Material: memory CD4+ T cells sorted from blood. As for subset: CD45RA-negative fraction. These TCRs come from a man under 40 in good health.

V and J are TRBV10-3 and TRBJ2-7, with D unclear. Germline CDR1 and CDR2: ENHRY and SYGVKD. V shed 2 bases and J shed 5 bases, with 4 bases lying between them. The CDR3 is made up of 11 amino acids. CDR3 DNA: TGTGCCATCAGTGAGGTTGACGAGCAGTACTTC. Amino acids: CAISEVDEQYF.

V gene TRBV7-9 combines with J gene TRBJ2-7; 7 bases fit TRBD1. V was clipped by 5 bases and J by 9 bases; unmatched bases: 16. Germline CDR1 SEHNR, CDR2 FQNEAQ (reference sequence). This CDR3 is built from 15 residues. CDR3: CASSMTGFDVRGQYF. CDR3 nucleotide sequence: TGTGCCAGCAGCATGACAGGGTTCGATGTTAGAGGGCAGTACTTC.

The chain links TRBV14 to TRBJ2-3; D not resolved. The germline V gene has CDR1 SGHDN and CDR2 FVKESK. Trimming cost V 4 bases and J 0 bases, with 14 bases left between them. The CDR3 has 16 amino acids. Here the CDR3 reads CASSPWTVISTDTQYF. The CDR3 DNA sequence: TGTGCCAGCAGCCCCTGGACGGTCATAAGCACAGATACGCAGTATTTT.

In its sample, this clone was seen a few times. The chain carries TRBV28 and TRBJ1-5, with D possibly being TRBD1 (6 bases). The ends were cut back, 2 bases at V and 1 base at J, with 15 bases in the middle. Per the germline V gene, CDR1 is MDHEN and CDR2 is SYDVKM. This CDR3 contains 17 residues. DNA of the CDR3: TGTGCCAGCAGTTTAAGGGGGAGGACAGTAAGCAATCAGCCCCAGCATTTT. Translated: CASSLRGRTVSNQPQHF.

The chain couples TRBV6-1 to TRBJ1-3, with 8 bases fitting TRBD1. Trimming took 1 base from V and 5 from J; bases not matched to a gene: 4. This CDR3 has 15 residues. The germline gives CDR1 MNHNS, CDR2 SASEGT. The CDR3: CASSEDRGYRNTIYF. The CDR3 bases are TGTGCCAGCAGTGAAGACAGGGGGTATAGAAACACCATATATTTT.

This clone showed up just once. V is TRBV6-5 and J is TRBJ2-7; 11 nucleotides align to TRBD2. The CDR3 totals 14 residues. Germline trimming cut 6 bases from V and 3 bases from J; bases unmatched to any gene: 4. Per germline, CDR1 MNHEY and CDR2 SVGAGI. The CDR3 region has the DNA TGTGCCAGCAGCGCCGGGACTAGCGGCTACGAGCAGTACTTC. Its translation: CASSAGTSGYEQYF.

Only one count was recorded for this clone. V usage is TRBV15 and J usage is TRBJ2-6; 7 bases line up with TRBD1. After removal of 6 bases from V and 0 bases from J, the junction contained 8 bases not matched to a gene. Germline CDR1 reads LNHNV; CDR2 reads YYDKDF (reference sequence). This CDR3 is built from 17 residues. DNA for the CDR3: TGTGCCACCAGTACCGGGACAGCTCCCTCTGGGGCCAACGTCCTGACTTTC. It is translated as CATSTGTAPSGANVLTF.

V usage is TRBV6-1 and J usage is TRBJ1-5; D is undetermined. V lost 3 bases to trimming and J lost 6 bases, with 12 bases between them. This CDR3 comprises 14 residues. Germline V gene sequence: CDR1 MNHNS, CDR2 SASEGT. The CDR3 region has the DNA TGTGCCAGCAGTGACACGAGAGCCCTTCAGCCCCAGCATTTT. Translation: CASSDTRALQPQHF.

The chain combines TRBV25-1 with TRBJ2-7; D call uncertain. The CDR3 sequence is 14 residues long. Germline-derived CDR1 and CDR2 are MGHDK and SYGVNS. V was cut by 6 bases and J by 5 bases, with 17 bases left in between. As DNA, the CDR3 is TGTGCCAGCAGCGAAGCTGGGTTCATCGACGAGCAGTACTTC. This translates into CASSEAGFIDEQYF.

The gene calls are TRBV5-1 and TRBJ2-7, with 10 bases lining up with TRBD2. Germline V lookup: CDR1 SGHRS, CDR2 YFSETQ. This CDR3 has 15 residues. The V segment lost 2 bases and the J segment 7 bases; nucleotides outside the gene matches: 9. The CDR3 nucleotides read TGCGCCAGCAGCTTCCCTAGCGGGAGTACGAGAGAGCAGTACTTC. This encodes CASSFPSGSTREQYF.

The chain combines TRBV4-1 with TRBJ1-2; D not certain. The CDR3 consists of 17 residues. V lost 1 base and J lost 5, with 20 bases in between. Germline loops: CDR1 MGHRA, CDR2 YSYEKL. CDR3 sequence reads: CASSQGLDGLRLYGYTF. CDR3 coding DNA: TGCGCCAGCAGCCAAGGTCTCGACGGACTTCGACTTTATGGCTACACCTTC.

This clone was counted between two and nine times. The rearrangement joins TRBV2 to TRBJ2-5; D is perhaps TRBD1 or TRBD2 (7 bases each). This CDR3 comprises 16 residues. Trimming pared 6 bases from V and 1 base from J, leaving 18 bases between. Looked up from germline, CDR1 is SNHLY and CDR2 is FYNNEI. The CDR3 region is CASSHNRGGGQETQYF. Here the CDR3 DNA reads TGTGCCAGCAGCCACAACAGGGGAGGGGGCCAAGAGACCCAGTACTTC.

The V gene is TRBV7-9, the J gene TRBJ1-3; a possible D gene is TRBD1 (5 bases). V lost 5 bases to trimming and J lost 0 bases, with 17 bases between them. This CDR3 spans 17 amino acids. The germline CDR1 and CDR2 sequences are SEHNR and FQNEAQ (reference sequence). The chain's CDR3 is CASSRSWDGNSGNTIYF. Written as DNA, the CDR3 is TGTGCCAGCAGCCGAAGCTGGGACGGCAACTCTGGAAACACCATATATTTT.

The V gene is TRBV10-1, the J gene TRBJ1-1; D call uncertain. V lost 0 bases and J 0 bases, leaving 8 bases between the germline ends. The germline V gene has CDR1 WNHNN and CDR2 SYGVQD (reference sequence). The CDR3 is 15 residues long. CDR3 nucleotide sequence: TGCGCCAGCAGTGAGTCTACAGCCATGAACACTGAAGCTTTCTTT. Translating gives CASSESTAMNTEAFF.

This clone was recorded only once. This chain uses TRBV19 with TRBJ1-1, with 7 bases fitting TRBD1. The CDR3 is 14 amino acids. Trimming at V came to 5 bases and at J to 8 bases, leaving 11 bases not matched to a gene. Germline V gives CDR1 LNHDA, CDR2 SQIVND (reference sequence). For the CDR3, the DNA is TGTGCCAGTAGTCACTCCGGGACAGCTACCGAAGCTTTCTTT. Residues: CASSHSGTATEAFF.

The CDR3 reads CASSQDITYNEQFF. The DNA for the CDR3 is TGTGCCAGCAGCCAAGACATTACCTACAATGAGCAGTTCTTC. The V call is TRBV4-2, the J call TRBJ2-1; D gene unclear. This CDR3 is built from 14 residues. The ends were cut back, 0 bases at V and 2 bases at J, with 5 bases in the middle. CDR1 is LGHNA, CDR2 YNFKEQ, per germline.

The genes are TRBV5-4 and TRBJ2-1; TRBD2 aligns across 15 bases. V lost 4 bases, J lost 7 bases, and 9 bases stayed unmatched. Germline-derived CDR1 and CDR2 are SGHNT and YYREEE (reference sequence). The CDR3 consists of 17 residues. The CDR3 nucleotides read TGTGCCAGCAGCCCTGGACTAGCGGGAGGGCTTGGAAATGAGCAGTTCTTC. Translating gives CASSPGLAGGLGNEQFF.

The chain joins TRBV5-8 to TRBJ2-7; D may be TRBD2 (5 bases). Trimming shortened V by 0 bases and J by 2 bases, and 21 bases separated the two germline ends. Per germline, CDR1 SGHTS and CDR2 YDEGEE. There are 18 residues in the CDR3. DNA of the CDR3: TGTGCCAGCAGCTTGGAAGTGGTCGCGGGTATCGGCCCCTACGAGCAGTACTTC. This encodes CASSLEVVAGIGPYEQYF.

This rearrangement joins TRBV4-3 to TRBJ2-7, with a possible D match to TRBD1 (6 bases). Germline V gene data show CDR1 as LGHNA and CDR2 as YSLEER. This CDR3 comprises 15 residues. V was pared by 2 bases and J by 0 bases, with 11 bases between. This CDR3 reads CASSQFPGDSYEQYF. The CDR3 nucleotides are TGCGCCAGCAGCCAATTCCCAGGGGACTCCTACGAGCAGTACTTC.

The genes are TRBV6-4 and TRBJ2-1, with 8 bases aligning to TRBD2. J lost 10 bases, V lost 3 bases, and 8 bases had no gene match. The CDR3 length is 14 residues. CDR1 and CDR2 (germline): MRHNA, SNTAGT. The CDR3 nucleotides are TGTGCCAGCAGTGAAGTAGCGGGGATGGGAGAGCAGTTCTTC. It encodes CASSEVAGMGEQFF.

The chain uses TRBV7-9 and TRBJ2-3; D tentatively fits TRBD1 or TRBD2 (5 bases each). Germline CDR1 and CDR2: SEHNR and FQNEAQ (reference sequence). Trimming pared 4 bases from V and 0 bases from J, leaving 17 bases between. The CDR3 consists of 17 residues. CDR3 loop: CASSSWSGTLSTDTQYF. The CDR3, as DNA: TGTGCCAGCAGCTCTTGGTCCGGGACCCTTAGCACAGATACGCAGTATTTT.

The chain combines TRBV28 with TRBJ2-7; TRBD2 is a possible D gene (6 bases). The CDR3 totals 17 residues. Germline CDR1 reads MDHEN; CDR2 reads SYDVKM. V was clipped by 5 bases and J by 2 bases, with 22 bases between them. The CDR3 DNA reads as TGTGCCAGCAGTCCGACTAGGCGGCGGGTCGGCCCCTACGAGCAGTACTTC. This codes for CASSPTRRRVGPYEQYF.

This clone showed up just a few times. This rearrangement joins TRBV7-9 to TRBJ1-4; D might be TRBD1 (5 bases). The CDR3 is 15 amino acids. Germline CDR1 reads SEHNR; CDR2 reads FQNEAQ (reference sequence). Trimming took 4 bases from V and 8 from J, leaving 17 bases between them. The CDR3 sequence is CASSSRGAVQEKLFF. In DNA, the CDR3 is TGTGCCAGCAGCTCCCGAGGGGCAGTACAAGAAAAACTGTTTTTT.

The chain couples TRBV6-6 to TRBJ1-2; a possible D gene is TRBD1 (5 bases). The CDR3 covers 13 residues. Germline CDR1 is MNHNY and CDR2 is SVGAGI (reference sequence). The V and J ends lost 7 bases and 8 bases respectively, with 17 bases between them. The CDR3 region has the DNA TGTGCCAGCAAGCTCAGGGAGACTAGGGGCTACACCTTC. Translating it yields CASKLRETRGYTF.

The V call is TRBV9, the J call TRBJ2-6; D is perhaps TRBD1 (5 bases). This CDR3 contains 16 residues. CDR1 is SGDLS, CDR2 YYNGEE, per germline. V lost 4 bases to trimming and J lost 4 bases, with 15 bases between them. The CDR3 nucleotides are TGTGCCAGCAGCAACTCAGGGCGCGGAGGGGCCAACGTCCTGACTTTC. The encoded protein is CASSNSGRGGANVLTF.

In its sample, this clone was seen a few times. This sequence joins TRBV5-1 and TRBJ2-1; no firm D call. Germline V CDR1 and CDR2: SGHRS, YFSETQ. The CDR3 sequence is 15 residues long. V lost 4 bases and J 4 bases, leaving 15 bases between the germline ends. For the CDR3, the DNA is TGCGCCAGCAGCCCTACTAACTCCCTATACAATGAGCAGTTCTTC. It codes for CASSPTNSLYNEQFF.

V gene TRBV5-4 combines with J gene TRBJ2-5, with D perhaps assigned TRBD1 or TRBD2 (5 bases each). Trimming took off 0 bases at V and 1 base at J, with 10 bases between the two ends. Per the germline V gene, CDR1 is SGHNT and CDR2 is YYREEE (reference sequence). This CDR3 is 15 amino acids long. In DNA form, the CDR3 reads TGTGCCAGCAGCTTGGATGTGGGGACCCAAGAGACCCAGTACTTC. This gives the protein CASSLDVGTQETQYF.

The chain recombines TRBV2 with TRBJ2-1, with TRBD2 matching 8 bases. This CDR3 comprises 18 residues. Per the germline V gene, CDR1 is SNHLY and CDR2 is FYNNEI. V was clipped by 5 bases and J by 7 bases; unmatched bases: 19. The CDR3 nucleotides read TGTGCCAGCAGTTTCCCTACGGGGGCCGGGAGGGCCCGGAATGAGCAGTTCTTC. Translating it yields CASSFPTGAGRARNEQFF.

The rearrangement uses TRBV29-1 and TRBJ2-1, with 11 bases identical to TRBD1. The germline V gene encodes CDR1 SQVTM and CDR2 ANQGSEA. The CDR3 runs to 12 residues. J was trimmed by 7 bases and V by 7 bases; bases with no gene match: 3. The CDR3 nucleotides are TGCAGCGAAGGACAGGGGGCGAATGAGCAGTTCTTC. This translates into CSEGQGANEQFF.

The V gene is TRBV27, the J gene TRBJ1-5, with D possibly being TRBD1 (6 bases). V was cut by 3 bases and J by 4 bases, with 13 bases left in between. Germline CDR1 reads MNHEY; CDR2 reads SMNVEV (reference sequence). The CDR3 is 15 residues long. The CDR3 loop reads CASSFGGARNQPQHF. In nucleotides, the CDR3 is TGTGCCAGCAGTTTTGGGGGGGCGAGAAATCAGCCCCAGCATTTT.

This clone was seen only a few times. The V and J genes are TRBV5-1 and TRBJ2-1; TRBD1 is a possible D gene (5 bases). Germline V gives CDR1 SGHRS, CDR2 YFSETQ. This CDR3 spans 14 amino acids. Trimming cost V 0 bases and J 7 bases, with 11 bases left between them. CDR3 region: CASSLGGASNEQFF. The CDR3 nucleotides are TGCGCCAGCAGCTTGGGGGGCGCTTCGAATGAGCAGTTCTTC.